One and the same sample provided the 29 T cell receptor beta chains below, sequenced in a study of blood T cell repertoires in COVID-19. Using immunoSEQ multiplex PCR, the repertoire was profiled, and TCRdb retains in-frame clones only, with some absent. The sample lists 150,000 to 200,000 clones, around nine tenths occurring once. The specimen was peripheral blood. The origin of the receptors is a human donor in a cohort sampled during active COVID-19.

This chain joins TRBV7-2 and TRBJ1-6; 9 bases agree with TRBD1. This CDR3 is 15 amino acids long. The ends lost 3 bases at V and 7 bases at J; junction bases unmatched: 4. Germline-derived CDR1 and CDR2 are SGHTA and FQGNSA. Here the CDR3 reads CASSLDRGRNSPLHF. For the CDR3, the DNA is TGTGCCAGCAGCTTGGACAGGGGCAGGAATTCACCCCTCCACTTT.

The chain is built from TRBV12-5 and TRBJ1-5; D not resolved. Deletions cut 5 bases from V and 0 bases from J, with 8 bases between. CDR1 LGHNT and CDR2 FRNRAP come from the germline V gene. This CDR3 has 14 residues. The CDR3 DNA follows: TGTGCTAGTGGTCCGGACTCTAGCAATCAGCCCCAGCATTTT. Its protein product is CASGPDSSNQPQHF.

The rearrangement uses TRBV5-1 and TRBJ2-5; 8 nucleotides agree with TRBD2. The germline CDR1 and CDR2 sequences are SGHRS and YFSETQ. Trimming removed 0 bases from V and 4 bases from J; junction bases left unmatched: 5. The length of the CDR3 is 15 residues. The CDR3 loop reads CASSLERGWGETQYF. CDR3 coding DNA: TGCGCCAGCAGCTTGGAGCGGGGGTGGGGAGAGACCCAGTACTTC.

This clone was detected a few times. The genes are TRBV28 and TRBJ2-1; 11 bases are shared with TRBD2. With V trimmed by 1 base and J by 5 bases, 7 bases remained unmatched. Per germline, CDR1 MDHEN and CDR2 SYDVKM. This CDR3 is built from 17 residues. DNA of the CDR3: TGTGCCAGCAGTTTATATTTGCTAGCGGGAGGACACAATGAGCAGTTCTTC. This gives the protein CASSLYLLAGGHNEQFF.

The CDR3 reads CASRGAANEKLFF. The CDR3, as DNA: TGTGCCAGCAGGGGGGCGGCCAATGAAAAACTGTTTTTT. The rearrangement links TRBV7-2 to TRBJ1-4, with D tentatively TRBD1 (6 bases). Germline V CDR1 and CDR2: SGHTA, FQGNSA. V was clipped by 6 bases and J by 5 bases, with 10 bases between them. The CDR3 is made up of 13 amino acids.

This clone was seen only once. This rearrangement joins TRBV18 to TRBJ2-2; no clear D gene. Trimming cost V 5 bases and J 5 bases, with 9 bases left between them. The CDR3 is made up of 13 amino acids. Germline V gene data show CDR1 as KGHSH and CDR2 as LQKENI. Here the CDR3 DNA reads TGTGCCAGCTCAGCCTTACAAACCGGGGAGCTGTTTTTT. It encodes CASSALQTGELFF.

The chain uses TRBV18 and TRBJ1-3; D gene uncertain. CDR1 is KGHSH and CDR2 is LQKENI in the germline V gene. The V end lost 3 bases, the J end lost 4 bases, and 10 bases lay between the germline ends. The CDR3 totals 14 residues. CDR3 loop: CASSPGSRGNTIYF. The CDR3 bases are TGTGCCAGCTCACCGGGGAGCAGAGGAAACACCATATATTTT.

This chain connects TRBV7-9 to TRBJ2-2; 9 bases match TRBD2. The CDR3 runs to 17 residues. V dropped 1 base and J dropped 7; count of bases not matched to a gene: 10. The germline V gene encodes CDR1 SEHNR and CDR2 FQNEAQ (reference sequence). The DNA for the CDR3 is TGTGCCAGCAGCTTAGGCGGGCGGGGGGGCCTGGACGGGGAGCTGTTTTTT. It codes for CASSLGGRGGLDGELFF.

This chain connects TRBV28 to TRBJ2-7; TRBD2 aligns across 8 bases. From germline, CDR1 is MDHEN and CDR2 SYDVKM. With V trimmed by 7 bases and J by 7 bases, 9 bases remained unmatched. There are 13 residues in the CDR3. The CDR3 region has the DNA TGTGCCAGCAAGGGGACTAGGAGCTCGGAGCAGTACTTC. Residues: CASKGTRSSEQYF.

The J gene is TRBJ1-2, the V gene TRBV28, with TRBD1 identical over 11 bases. Germline values: CDR1 MDHEN, CDR2 SYDVKM. The V segment lost 3 bases and the J segment 4 bases; nucleotides outside the gene matches: 10. The CDR3 length is 17 residues. The DNA of the CDR3 is TGTGCCAGCAGTTTCACCCGAGGACAGGGGGCGAGCTATGGCTACACCTTC. This codes for CASSFTRGQGASYGYTF.

The rearrangement uses TRBV30 and TRBJ1-1; the D gene is possibly TRBD1 (6 bases). The V and J ends lost 4 bases and 5 bases respectively, with 14 bases between them. Germline V CDR1 and CDR2: GTSNPN, SVGIG (reference sequence). The CDR3 runs to 13 residues. Here the CDR3 DNA reads TGTGCCTGGAACCTGGGGGCTTATACTGAAGCTTTCTTT. This translates into CAWNLGAYTEAFF.

The chain is built from TRBV18 and TRBJ2-5; 10 bases are a match to TRBD2. Germline V gene data show CDR1 as KGHSH and CDR2 as LQKENI. This CDR3 region has 17 residues. Trimming removed 1 base from V and 4 bases from J; junction bases left unmatched: 9. As DNA, the CDR3 is TGTGCCAGCTCACCACGGGTAGCGGGAGGATTCGCAGAGACCCAGTACTTC. Its translation: CASSPRVAGGFAETQYF.

The chain is built from TRBV6-2 or TRBV6-3 and TRBJ1-5, with a tentative D call TRBD1 (5 bases). This CDR3 has 16 amino acids. The V end was cut by 6 bases, the J end by 7 bases, with 22 bases between. Germline lookup yields CDR1 MNHEY and CDR2 SVGEGT. The CDR3 DNA follows: TGTGCCAGCAGCCACCGTTTAACGGTAGGGGAACAGCCCCAGCATTTT. Encoded protein: CASSHRLTVGEQPQHF.

The chain joins TRBV5-1 to TRBJ1-1, with 11 bases fitting TRBD1. The V gene's germline CDR1 is SGHRS and CDR2 YFSETQ. Germline trimming cut 4 bases from V and 5 bases from J; bases unmatched to any gene: 4. This CDR3 has 14 residues. The CDR3 DNA sequence: TGCGCCAGCAGCCCCGGACAGGGGGCGACTGAAGCTTTCTTT. Encoded protein: CASSPGQGATEAFF.

The chain joins TRBV5-1 to TRBJ2-7; possible D gene TRBD2, 6 bases. Trimming left V 2 bases short and J 0 bases short, with 9 bases between. Germline V gene sequence: CDR1 SGHRS, CDR2 YFSETQ. CDR3 length: 14 residues. In nucleotides, the CDR3 is TGCGCCAGCAGCTTTGCCGGGGGCTCCTACGAGCAGTACTTC. Its translation: CASSFAGGSYEQYF.

The chain employs TRBV19 and TRBJ1-5; TRBD1 matches at 8 bases. The ends lost 3 bases at V and 7 bases at J; junction bases unmatched: 5. This CDR3 has 14 residues. Germline values: CDR1 LNHDA, CDR2 SQIVND (reference sequence). The chain's CDR3 is CASSMGRGHQPQHF. As DNA, the CDR3 is TGTGCCAGTAGTATGGGCAGGGGGCACCAGCCCCAGCATTTT.

The chain uses TRBV2 and TRBJ2-1; D not resolved. Germline CDR1 is SNHLY and CDR2 is FYNNEI. Between the trimmed V and J ends, which lost 6 bases and 4 bases, there was a span of 19 bases. The CDR3 loop spans 16 amino acids. The DNA of the CDR3 is TGTGCCAGCAGCGCGAGTGGCCTAGGCTTATACAATGAGCAGTTCTTC. Protein: CASSASGLGLYNEQFF.

The chain has TRBV29-1 and TRBJ2-1; no definite D call. V was clipped by 4 bases and J by 3 bases, with 10 bases between them. The CDR3 covers 13 residues. CDR1 is SQVTM and CDR2 is ANQGSEA in the germline V gene. The CDR3: CSVARAFYNEQFF. The CDR3 coding sequence is TGCAGCGTTGCGAGAGCGTTCTACAATGAGCAGTTCTTC.

The chain uses TRBV29-1 and TRBJ2-3; TRBD2 matches 9 bases. The CDR3 has 15 residues. CDR1 and CDR2 from the germline V gene are SQVTM and ANQGSEA. The V and J ends lost 3 bases and 4 bases, in that order; junction bases with no gene match: 8. The CDR3 region is CSVEMRSGRPDTQYF. The CDR3 DNA follows: TGCAGCGTTGAGATGCGGAGCGGGAGGCCAGATACGCAGTATTTT.

The J gene is TRBJ1-1, the V gene TRBV3-1 (or the pseudogene TRBV3-2), with D hard to call. V lost 0 bases to trimming and J lost 2 bases, with 7 bases between them. Germline V gene lookup returns CDR1 LGHDT and CDR2 YNNKEL (reference sequence). The CDR3 is 14 amino acids. CDR3 protein: CASSQEAGNTEAFF. The CDR3 region has the DNA TGTGCCAGCAGCCAAGAGGCGGGAAACACTGAAGCTTTCTTT.

This rearrangement joins TRBV3-1 (or the pseudogene TRBV3-2) to TRBJ2-1, with 12 bases lining up with TRBD2. Germline loops: CDR1 LGHDT, CDR2 YNNKEL (reference sequence). J was trimmed by 7 bases and V by 3 bases; bases with no gene match: 10. This CDR3 has 17 residues. CDR3: CASSHRTSGGRVNEQFF. The CDR3 coding sequence is TGTGCCAGCAGCCATAGAACTAGCGGGGGGAGGGTTAATGAGCAGTTCTTC.

V usage is TRBV5-1 and J usage is TRBJ2-5, with D unresolved. Between the trimmed V and J ends, which lost 0 bases and 5 bases, there was a span of 8 bases. Germline CDR1 and CDR2: SGHRS and YFSETQ. This CDR3 is built from 13 residues. The CDR3 region is CASSLAYGETQYF. In DNA form, the CDR3 reads TGCGCCAGCAGCTTGGCCTACGGGGAGACCCAGTACTTC. The full variable domain, rest sourced from reference TRBV5-1 and TRBJ2-5, is KAGVTQTPRYLIKTRGQQVTLSCSPISGHRSVSWYQQTPGQGLQFLFEYFSETQRNKGNFPGRFSGRQFSNSRSEMNVSTLELGDSALYLCASSLAYGETQYFGPGTRLLVL.

The CDR3 region is CASSVGIPGTGATEAFF. The CDR3 nucleotides are TGTGCCAGCAGCGTAGGGATCCCCGGGACAGGTGCCACTGAAGCTTTCTTT. This chain connects TRBV9 to TRBJ1-1; 8 bases are a match to TRBD1. Germline lookup yields CDR1 SGDLS and CDR2 YYNGEE. The ends lost 0 bases at V and 4 bases at J; junction bases unmatched: 11. The CDR3 totals 17 residues.

The chain employs TRBV18 and TRBJ1-5, with D perhaps TRBD1 (6 bases). Germline assignment: CDR1 KGHSH and CDR2 LQKENI. Between the trimmed V and J ends, which lost 5 bases and 0 bases, there was a span of 14 bases. This CDR3 region has 16 residues. Here the CDR3 DNA reads TGTGCCAGCTCAGGTGAGGGGACACTTAGCAATCAGCCCCAGCATTTT. It yields the protein CASSGEGTLSNQPQHF.

The chain is built from TRBV5-1 and TRBJ2-1; 11 positions agree with TRBD2. This CDR3 spans 15 amino acids. V was clipped by 6 bases and J by 8 bases; unmatched bases: 10. Germline lookup yields CDR1 SGHRS and CDR2 YFSETQ. The CDR3 DNA is TGCGCCAGCACCAGAGGACTAGCGGGCGGCGATGAGCAGTTCTTC. Translation gives CASTRGLAGGDEQFF.

The chain recombines TRBV10-3 with TRBJ2-1; the D gene is possibly TRBD1 (8 bases). The V gene lost 6 bases and the J gene lost 6 bases, with 12 bases spanning the gap. The CDR3 sequence is 13 residues long. Germline-derived CDR1 and CDR2 are ENHRY and SYGVKD. The CDR3 nucleotides are TGTGCCATCAGGGACAGGGAGGGCAATGAGCAGTTCTTC. This gives the protein CAIRDREGNEQFF.

The chain couples TRBV25-1 to TRBJ2-2, with D possibly matching TRBD2 (5 bases). Trimming removed 3 bases from V and 6 bases from J, with 11 bases in between. CDR3 length: 14 residues. Germline loops: CDR1 MGHDK, CDR2 SYGVNS. CDR3 sequence (DNA): TGTGCCAGCAGTGACTGGGAGAGATCCGGGGAGCTGTTTTTT. Translating gives CASSDWERSGELFF.

This rearrangement joins TRBV7-8 to TRBJ2-1; 9 nucleotides line up with TRBD1. The J segment lost 5 bases and the V segment lost 3 bases, leaving 11 bases of the junction unmatched. This CDR3 comprises 17 residues. CDR1 SGHVS and CDR2 FQNEAQ come from the germline V gene. The chain's CDR3 is CASSFSERQGGHNEQFF. The CDR3 DNA is TGTGCCAGCAGCTTTAGCGAGCGACAGGGGGGTCACAATGAGCAGTTCTTC.

Only one count was recorded for this clone. This chain connects TRBV5-5 to TRBJ2-7; D is unclear. V lost 1 base and J lost 3, with 8 bases in between. In germline, CDR1 is SGHKS, CDR2 YYEKEE (reference sequence). CDR3 length: 13 residues. CDR3 residues: CASSLLFYYEQYF. DNA of the CDR3: TGTGCCAGCAGCTTGTTATTCTACTACGAGCAGTACTTC.